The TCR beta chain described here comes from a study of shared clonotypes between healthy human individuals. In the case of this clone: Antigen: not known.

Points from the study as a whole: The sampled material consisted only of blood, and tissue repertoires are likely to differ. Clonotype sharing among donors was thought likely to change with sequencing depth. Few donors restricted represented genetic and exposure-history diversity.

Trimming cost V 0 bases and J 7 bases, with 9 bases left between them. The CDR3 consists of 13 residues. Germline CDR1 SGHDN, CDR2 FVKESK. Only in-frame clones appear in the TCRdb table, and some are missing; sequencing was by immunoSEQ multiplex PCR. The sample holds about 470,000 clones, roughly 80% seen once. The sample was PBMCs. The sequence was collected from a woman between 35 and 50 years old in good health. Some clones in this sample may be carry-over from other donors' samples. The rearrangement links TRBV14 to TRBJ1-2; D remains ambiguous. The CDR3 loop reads CASSQDWGLGYTF. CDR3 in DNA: TGTGCCAGCAGCCAAGATTGGGGTCTTGGCTACACCTTC. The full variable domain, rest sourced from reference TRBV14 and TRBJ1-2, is EAGVTQFPSHSVIEKGQTVTLRCDPISGHDNLYWYRRVMGKEIKFLLHFVKESKQDESGMPNNRFLAERTGGTYSTLKVQPAELEDSGVYFCASSQDWGLGYTFGSGTRLTVV.